This TCR beta chain was captured by sequencing in a study of PD-1 blockade in mismatch repair-deficient tumors. Study-wide background: All were previously treated, progressing patients with eleven to twelve mismatch repair-deficient cancer types. The study's findings and limits: Tumor-resident clones, often undetectable pretreatment in blood, expanded then contracted after pembrolizumab.

This clone was counted only a few times. What it recognizes is unknown. Mismatch repair deficiency was confirmed in all patients, by PCR or immunohistochemistry. TCRs were sequenced from a few patients responding to pembrolizumab. TCRdb's table, derived via immunoSEQ multiplex PCR, lists solely in-frame clones and lacks some. The data show some 85,000 clones, with approximately 78% seen just once and less than 6.5% held by the top ten. Unmatched junction bases numbered 8, after V lost 3 bases and J lost 5 bases. The CDR3 covers 16 residues. The germline V gene has CDR1 SGHTS and CDR2 YDEGEE. The sample here was peripheral blood, taken 44 weeks after starting pembrolizumab. The TCR was taken from an adult with mismatch repair-deficient cancer. V usage is TRBV5-8 and J usage is TRBJ1-5, with 10 bases identical to TRBD1. CDR3 nucleotides: TGTGCCAGCAGCTCCTGGGGGACAGGGGTGTATCAGCCCCAGCATTTT. This gives the protein CASSSWGTGVYQPQHF.